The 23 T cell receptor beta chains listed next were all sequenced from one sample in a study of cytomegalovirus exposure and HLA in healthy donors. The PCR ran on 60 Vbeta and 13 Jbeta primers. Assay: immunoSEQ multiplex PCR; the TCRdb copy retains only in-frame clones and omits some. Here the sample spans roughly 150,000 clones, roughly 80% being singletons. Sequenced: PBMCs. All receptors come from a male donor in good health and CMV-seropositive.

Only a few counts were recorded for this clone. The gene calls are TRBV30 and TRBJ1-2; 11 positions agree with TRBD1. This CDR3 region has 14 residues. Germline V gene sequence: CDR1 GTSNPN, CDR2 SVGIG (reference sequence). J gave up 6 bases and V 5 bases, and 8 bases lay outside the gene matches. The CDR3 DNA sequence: TGTGCCTGGTCTTGGACAGGGGGCGCGAATGGCTACACCTTC. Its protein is CAWSWTGGANGYTF.

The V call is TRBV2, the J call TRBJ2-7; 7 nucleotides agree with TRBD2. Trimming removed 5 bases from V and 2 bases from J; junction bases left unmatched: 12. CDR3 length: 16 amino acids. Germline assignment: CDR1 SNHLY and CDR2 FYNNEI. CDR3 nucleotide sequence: TGTGCCAGCAGTCAAACCTCCCAGCGGGGTACCTACGAGCAGTACTTC. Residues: CASSQTSQRGTYEQYF.

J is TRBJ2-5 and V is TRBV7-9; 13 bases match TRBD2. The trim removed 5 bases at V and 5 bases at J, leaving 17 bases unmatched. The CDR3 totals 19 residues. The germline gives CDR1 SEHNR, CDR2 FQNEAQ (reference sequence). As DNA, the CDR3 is TGTGCCAGCAGCCTCGCTCCGGGACTAGCGGGATTCGGGAGGGAGACCCAGTACTTC. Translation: CASSLAPGLAGFGRETQYF.

Written as DNA, the CDR3 is TGCAGCGTTGATGGTGGGGCAGGAGGAAACACCATATATTTT. This codes for CSVDGGAGGNTIYF. This rearrangement joins TRBV29-1 to TRBJ1-3; D may be TRBD1 (5 bases). Germline V lookup: CDR1 SQVTM, CDR2 ANQGSEA. V dropped 3 bases and J dropped 4 bases, with 13 bases sitting between them. The CDR3 spans 14 residues.

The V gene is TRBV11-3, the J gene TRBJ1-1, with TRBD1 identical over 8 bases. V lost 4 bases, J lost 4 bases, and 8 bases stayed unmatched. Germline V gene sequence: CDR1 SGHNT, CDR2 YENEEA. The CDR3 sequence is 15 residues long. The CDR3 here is CASSSGTGRGTEAFF. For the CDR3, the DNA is TGTGCCAGCAGCTCCGGGACAGGACGGGGCACTGAAGCTTTCTTT.

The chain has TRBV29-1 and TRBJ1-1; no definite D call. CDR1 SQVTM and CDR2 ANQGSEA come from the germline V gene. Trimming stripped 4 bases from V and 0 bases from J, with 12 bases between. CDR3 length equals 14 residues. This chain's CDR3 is CSVGKAGVNTEAFF. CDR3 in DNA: TGCAGCGTTGGAAAGGCAGGCGTGAACACTGAAGCTTTCTTT.

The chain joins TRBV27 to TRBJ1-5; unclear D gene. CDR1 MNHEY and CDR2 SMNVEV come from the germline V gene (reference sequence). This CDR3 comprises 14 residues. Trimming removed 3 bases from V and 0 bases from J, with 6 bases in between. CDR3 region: CASSFAGSNQPQHF. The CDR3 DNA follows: TGTGCCAGCAGTTTCGCGGGTAGCAATCAGCCCCAGCATTTT.

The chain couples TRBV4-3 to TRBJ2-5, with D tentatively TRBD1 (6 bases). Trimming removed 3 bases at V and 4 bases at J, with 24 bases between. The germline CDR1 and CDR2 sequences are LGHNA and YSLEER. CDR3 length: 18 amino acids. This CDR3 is CASSHPTKRGGVGETQYF. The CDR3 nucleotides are TGCGCCAGCAGCCACCCCACGAAGAGAGGGGGTGTGGGAGAGACCCAGTACTTC.

The CDR3 is CASRGGSYNEQFF. CDR3 nucleotides: TGCGCCAGCAGGGGGGGATCCTACAATGAGCAGTTCTTC. The rearrangement uses TRBV10-1 and TRBJ2-1; D might be TRBD2 (6 bases). Looked up from germline, CDR1 is WNHNN and CDR2 is SYGVQD (reference sequence). V was pared by 6 bases and J by 1 base, with 7 bases between. The length of the CDR3 is 13 residues.

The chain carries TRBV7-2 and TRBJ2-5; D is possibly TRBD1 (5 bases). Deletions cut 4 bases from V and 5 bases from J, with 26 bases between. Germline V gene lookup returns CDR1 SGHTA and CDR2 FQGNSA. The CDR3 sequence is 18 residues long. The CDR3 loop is CASSSSKGRAGYWETQYF. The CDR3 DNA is TGTGCCAGCAGCTCTTCAAAGGGCAGGGCAGGGTATTGGGAGACCCAGTACTTC.

The CDR3 region is CASSRAQYNEQFF. The DNA for the CDR3 is TGTGCCAGCAGTCGCGCACAGTACAATGAGCAGTTCTTC. The chain has TRBV6-6 and TRBJ2-1; D is uncertain. Germline V gives CDR1 MNHNY, CDR2 SVGAGI (reference sequence). Trimming took 5 bases from V and 4 from J, leaving 9 bases between them. The CDR3 extends over 13 amino acids.

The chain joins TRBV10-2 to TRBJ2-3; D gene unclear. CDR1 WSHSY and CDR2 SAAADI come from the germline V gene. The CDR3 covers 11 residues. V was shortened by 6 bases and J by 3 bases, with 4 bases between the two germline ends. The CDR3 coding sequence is TGCGCCAGCAGCTCGACAGATACGCAGTATTTT. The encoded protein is CASSSTDTQYF.

CDR3 loop: CASSSNRGPGTGELFF. DNA of the CDR3: TGTGCCAGCAGCTCAAACAGGGGTCCTGGAACCGGGGAGCTGTTTTTT. The rearrangement links TRBV5-8 to TRBJ2-2; 7 bases map to TRBD1. The CDR3 length is 16 residues. Trimming at V came to 3 bases and at J to 5 bases, leaving 10 bases not matched to a gene. The V gene's germline CDR1 is SGHTS and CDR2 YDEGEE. The full variable domain, rest sourced from reference TRBV5-8 and TRBJ2-2, is EAGVTQSPTHLIKTRGQQATLRCSPISGHTSVYWYQQALGLGLQFLLWYDEGEERNRGNFPPRFSGRQFPNYSSELNVNALELEDSALYLCASSSNRGPGTGELFFGEGSRLTVL.

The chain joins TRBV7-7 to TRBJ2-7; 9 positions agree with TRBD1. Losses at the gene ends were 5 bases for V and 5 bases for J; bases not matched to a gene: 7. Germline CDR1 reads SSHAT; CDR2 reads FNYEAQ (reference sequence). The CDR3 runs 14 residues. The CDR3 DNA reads TGTGCCAGCAGCCGGGACAGGGTATCCCACGAGCAGTACTTC. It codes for CASSRDRVSHEQYF. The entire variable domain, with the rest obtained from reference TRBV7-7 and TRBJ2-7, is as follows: GAGVSQSPRYKVTKRGQDVTLRCDPISSHATLYWYQQALGQGPEFLTYFNYEAQPDKSGLPSDRFSAERPEGSISTLTIQRTEQRDSAMYRCASSRDRVSHEQYFGPGTRLTVT.

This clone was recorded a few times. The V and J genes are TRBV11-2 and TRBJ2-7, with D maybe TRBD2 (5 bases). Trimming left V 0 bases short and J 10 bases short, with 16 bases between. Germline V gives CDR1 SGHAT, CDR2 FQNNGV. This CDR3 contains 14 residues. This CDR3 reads CASSLDRPDPGQYF. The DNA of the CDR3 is TGTGCCAGCAGCTTAGATCGCCCCGACCCGGGACAGTACTTC.

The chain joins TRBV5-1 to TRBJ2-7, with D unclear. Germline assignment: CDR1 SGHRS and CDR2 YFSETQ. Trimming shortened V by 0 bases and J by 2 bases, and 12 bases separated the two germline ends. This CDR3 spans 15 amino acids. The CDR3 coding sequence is TGCGCCAGCAGCTTGGGTCACTCCTCTACCTACGAGCAGTACTTC. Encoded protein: CASSLGHSSTYEQYF. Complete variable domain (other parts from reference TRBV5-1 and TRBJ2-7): KAGVTQTPRYLIKTRGQQVTLSCSPISGHRSVSWYQQTPGQGLQFLFEYFSETQRNKGNFPGRFSGRQFSNSRSEMNVSTLELGDSALYLCASSLGHSSTYEQYFGPGTRLTVT.

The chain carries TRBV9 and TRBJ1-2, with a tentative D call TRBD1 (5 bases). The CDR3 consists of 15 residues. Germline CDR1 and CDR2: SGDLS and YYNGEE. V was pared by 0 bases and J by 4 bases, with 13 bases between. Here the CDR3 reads CASSVGGAESYGYTF. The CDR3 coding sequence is TGTGCCAGCAGCGTAGGTGGGGCAGAATCCTATGGCTACACCTTC.

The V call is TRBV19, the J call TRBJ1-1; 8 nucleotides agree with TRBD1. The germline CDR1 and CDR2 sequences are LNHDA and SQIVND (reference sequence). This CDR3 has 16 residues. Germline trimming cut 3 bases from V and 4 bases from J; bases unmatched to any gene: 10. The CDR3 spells CASSILQPTGGTEAFF. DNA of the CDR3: TGTGCCAGTAGTATTCTTCAACCAACAGGGGGCACTGAAGCTTTCTTT.

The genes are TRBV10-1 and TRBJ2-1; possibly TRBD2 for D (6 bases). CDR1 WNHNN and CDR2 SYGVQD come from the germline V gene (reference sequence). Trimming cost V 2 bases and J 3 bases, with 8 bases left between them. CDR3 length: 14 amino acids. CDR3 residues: CASSEGLLYNEQFF. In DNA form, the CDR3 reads TGCGCCAGCAGTGAGGGACTACTCTACAATGAGCAGTTCTTC.

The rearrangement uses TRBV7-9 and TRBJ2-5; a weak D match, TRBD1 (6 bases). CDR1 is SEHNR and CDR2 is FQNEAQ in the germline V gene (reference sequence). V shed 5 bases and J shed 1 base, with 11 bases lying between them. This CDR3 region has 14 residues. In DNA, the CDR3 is TGTGCCAGCAGCACGGGACAAGCCCAAGAGACCCAGTACTTC. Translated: CASSTGQAQETQYF.

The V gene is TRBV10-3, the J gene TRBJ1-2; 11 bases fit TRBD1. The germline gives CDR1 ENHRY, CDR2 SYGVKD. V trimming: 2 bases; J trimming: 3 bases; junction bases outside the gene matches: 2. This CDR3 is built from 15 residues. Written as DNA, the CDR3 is TGTGCCATCAGTGAGGGACAGGGGGCTTACTATGGCTACACCTTC. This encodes CAISEGQGAYYGYTF.

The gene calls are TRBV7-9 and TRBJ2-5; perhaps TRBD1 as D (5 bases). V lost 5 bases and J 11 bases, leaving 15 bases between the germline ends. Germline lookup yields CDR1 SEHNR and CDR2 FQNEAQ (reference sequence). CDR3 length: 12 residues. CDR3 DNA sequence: TGTGCCAGCAGCATGACCGACAGAGAGCAGTACTTC. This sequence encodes CASSMTDREQYF.

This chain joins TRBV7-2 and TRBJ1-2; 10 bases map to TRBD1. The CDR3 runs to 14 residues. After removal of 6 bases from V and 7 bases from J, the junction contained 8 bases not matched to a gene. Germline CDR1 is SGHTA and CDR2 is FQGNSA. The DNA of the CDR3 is TGTGCCAGCAGTGGGGCCGGGACAGGGGTTGGCTACACCTTC. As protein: CASSGAGTGVGYTF. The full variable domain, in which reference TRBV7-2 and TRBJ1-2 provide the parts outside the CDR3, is GAGVSQSPSNKVTEKGKDVELRCDPISGHTALYWYRQSLGQGLEFLIYFQGNSAPDKSGLPSDRFSAERTGGSVSTLTIQRTQQEDSAVYLCASSGAGTGVGYTFGSGTRLTVV.